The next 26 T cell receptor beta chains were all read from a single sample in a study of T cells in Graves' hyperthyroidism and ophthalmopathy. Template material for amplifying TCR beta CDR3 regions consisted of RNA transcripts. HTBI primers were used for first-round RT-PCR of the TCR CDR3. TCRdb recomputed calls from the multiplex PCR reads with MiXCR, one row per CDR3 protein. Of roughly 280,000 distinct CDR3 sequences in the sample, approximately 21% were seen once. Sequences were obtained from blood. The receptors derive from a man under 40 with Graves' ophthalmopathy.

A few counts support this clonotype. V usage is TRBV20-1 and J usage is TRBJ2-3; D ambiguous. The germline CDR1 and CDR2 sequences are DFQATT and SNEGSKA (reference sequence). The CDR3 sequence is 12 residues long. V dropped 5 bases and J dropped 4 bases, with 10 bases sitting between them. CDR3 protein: CSAPEVADTQYF. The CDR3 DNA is TGCAGTGCTCCCGAAGTGGCAGATACGCAGTATTTT.

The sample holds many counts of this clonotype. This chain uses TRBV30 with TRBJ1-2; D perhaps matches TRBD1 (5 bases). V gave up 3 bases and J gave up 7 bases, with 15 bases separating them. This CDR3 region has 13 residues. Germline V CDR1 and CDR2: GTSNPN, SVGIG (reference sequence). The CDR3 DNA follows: TGTGCCTGGAGGGAGCCAGGGTCGGGTGGCTACACCTTC. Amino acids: CAWREPGSGGYTF.

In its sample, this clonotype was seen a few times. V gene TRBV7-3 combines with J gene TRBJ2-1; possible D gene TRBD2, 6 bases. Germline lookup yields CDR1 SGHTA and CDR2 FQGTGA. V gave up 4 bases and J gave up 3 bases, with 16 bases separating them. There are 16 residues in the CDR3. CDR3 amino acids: CASSYSTGVGYNEQFF. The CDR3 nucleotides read TGTGCCAGCAGCTATTCGACGGGGGTGGGCTACAATGAGCAGTTCTTC.

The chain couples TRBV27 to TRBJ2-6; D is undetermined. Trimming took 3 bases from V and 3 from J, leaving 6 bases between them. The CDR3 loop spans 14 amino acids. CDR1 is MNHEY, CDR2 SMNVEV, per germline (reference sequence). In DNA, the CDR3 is TGTGCCAGCAGTTTCGCTGGTGGGGCCAACGTCCTGACTTTC. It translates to CASSFAGGANVLTF.

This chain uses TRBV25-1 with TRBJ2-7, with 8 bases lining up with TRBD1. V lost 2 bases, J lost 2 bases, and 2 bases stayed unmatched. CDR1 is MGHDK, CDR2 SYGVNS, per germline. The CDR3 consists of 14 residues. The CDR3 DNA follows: TGTGCCAGCAGTGAAGGACAGGGACCCTACGAGCAGTACTTC. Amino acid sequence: CASSEGQGPYEQYF.

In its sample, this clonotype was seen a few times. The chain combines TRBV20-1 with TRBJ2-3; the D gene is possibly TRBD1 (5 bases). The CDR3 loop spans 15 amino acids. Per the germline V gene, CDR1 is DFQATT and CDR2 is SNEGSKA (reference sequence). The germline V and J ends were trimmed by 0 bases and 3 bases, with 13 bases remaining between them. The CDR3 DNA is TGCAGTGCTAGAGATCCGACAGTACGTACAGATACGCAGTATTTT. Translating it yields CSARDPTVRTDTQYF.

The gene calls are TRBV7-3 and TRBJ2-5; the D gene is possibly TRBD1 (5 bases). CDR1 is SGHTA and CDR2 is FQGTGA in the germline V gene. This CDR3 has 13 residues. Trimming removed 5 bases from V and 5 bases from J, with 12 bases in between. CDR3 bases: TGTGCCAGCAGCCTACGACAGTTGGAGACCCAGTACTTC. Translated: CASSLRQLETQYF.

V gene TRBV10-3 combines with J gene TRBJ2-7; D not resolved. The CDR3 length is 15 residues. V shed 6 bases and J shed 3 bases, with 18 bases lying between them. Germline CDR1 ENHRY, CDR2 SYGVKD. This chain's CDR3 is CAIRVNPGPYYEQYF. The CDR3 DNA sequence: TGTGCCATCAGGGTAAATCCGGGCCCATACTACGAGCAGTACTTC.

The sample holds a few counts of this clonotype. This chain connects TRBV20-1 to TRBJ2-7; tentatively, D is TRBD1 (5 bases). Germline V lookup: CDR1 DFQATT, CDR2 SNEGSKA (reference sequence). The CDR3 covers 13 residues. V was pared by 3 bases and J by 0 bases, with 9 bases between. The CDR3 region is CSASTGSSYEQYF. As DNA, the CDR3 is TGCAGTGCTAGTACAGGTAGCTCCTACGAGCAGTACTTC.

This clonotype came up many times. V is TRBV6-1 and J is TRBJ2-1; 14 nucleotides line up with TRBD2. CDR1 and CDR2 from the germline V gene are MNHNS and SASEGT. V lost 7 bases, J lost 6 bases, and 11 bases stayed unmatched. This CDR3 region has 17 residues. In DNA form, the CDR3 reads TGTGCCAGCACCCCACCGGGGGGACTAGCGGGAGTCAATGAGCAGTTCTTC. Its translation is CASTPPGGLAGVNEQFF.

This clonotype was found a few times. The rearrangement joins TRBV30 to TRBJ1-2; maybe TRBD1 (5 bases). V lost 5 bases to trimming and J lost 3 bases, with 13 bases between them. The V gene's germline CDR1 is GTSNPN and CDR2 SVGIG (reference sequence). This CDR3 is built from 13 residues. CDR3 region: CAWELPGYYGYTF. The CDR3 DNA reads TGTGCCTGGGAACTCCCAGGGTACTATGGCTACACCTTC.

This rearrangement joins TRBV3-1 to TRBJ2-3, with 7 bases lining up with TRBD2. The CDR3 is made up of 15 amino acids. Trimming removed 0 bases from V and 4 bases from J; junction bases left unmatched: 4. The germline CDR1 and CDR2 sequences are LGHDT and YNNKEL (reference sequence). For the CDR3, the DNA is TGTGCCAGCAGCCAAGATAGGGCGGGAGCAGATACGCAGTATTTT. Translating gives CASSQDRAGADTQYF.

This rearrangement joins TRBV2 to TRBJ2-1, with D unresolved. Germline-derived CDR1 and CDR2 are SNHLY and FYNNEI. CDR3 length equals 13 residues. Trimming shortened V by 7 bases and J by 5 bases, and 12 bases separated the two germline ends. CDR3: CASMYPTDNEQFF. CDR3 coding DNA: TGTGCCAGCATGTACCCGACCGACAATGAGCAGTTCTTC.

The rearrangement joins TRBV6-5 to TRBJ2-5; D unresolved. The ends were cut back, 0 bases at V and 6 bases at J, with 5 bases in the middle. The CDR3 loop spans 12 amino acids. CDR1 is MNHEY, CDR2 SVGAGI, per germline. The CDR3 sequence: CASSYSAQTQYF. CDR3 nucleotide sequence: TGTGCCAGCAGTTACTCTGCCCAGACCCAGTACTTC.

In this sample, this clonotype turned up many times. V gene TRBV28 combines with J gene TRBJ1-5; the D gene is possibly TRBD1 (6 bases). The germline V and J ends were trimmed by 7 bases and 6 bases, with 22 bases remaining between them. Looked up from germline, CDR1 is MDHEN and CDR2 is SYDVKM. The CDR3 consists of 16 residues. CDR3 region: CASTKVGTWRIQPQHF. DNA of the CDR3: TGTGCCAGCACTAAGGTTGGGACATGGCGGATTCAGCCCCAGCATTTT.

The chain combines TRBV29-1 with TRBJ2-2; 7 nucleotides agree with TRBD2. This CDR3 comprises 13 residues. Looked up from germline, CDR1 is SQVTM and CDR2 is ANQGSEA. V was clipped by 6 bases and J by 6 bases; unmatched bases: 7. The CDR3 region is CSVGPGRAGELFF. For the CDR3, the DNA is TGCAGCGTGGGCCCGGGGAGGGCCGGGGAGCTGTTTTTT.

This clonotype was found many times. The CDR3 DNA is TGTGCCAGCAGCTTAGGGTTGGGGACAGACTACGAGCAGTACTTC. This codes for CASSLGLGTDYEQYF. The rearrangement uses TRBV11-3 and TRBJ2-7; 7 positions agree with TRBD1. The CDR3 covers 15 residues. The V gene's germline CDR1 is SGHNT and CDR2 YENEEA. Trimming at V came to 1 base and at J to 3 bases, leaving 6 bases not matched to a gene.

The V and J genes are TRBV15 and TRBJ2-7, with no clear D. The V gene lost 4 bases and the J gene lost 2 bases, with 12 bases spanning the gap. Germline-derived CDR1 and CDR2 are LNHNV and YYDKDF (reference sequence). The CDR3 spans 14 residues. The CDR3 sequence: CATSIRIPPYEQYF. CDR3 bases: TGTGCCACCAGCATAAGGATACCTCCCTACGAGCAGTACTTC.

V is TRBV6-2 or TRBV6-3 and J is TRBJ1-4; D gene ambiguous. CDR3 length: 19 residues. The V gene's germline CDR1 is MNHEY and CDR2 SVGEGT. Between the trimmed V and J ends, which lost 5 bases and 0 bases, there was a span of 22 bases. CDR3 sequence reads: CASSLKGLLSFATNEKLFF. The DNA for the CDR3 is TGTGCCAGCAGTCTTAAGGGCCTTCTGTCGTTTGCAACTAATGAAAAACTGTTTTTT.

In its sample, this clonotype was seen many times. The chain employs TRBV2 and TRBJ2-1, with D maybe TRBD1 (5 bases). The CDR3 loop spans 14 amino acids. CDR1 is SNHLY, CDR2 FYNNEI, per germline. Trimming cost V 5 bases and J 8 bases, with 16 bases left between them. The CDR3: CASSLQVNSDEQFF. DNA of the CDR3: TGTGCCAGCAGTCTACAGGTGAACAGCGATGAGCAGTTCTTC.

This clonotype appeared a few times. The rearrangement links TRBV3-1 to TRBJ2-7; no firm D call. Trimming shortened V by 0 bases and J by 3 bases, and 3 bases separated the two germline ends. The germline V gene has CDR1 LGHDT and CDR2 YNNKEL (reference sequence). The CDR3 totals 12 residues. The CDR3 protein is CASSQDFYEQYF. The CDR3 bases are TGTGCCAGCAGCCAAGACTTCTACGAGCAGTACTTC.

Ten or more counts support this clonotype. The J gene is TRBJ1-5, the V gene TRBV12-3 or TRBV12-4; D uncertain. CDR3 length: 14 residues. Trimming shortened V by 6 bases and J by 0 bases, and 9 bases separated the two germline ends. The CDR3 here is CASSFGVSNQPQHF. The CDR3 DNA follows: TGTGCCAGCAGCTTCGGTGTTAGCAATCAGCCCCAGCATTTT.

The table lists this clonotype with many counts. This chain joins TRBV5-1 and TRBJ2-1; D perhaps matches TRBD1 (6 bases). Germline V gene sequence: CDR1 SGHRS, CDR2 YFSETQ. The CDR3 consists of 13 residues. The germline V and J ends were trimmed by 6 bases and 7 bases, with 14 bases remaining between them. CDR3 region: CASKRDTPNEQFF. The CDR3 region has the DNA TGCGCCAGCAAAAGGGACACACCTAATGAGCAGTTCTTC.

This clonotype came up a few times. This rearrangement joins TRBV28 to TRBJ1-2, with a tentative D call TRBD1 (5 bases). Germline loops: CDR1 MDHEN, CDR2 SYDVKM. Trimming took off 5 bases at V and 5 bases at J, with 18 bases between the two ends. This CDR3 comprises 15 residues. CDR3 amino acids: CASSPPSGGGYGYTF. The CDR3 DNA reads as TGTGCCAGCAGTCCTCCGTCCGGCGGGGGGTATGGCTACACCTTC.

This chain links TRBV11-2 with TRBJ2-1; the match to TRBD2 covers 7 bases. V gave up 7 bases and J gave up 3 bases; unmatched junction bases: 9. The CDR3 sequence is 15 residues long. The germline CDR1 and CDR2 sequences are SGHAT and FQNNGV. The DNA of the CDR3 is TGTGCCAGCAATATTGGGGGAGGGTTCTACAATGAGCAGTTCTTC. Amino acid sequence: CASNIGGGFYNEQFF.

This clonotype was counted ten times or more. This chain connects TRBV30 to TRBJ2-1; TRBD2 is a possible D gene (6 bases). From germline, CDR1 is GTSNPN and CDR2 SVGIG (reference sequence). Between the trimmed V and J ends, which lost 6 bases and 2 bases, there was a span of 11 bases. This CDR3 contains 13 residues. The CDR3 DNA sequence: TGTGCCTGCGGGAGAAACACCTACAATGAGCAGTTCTTC. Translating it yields CACGRNTYNEQFF.